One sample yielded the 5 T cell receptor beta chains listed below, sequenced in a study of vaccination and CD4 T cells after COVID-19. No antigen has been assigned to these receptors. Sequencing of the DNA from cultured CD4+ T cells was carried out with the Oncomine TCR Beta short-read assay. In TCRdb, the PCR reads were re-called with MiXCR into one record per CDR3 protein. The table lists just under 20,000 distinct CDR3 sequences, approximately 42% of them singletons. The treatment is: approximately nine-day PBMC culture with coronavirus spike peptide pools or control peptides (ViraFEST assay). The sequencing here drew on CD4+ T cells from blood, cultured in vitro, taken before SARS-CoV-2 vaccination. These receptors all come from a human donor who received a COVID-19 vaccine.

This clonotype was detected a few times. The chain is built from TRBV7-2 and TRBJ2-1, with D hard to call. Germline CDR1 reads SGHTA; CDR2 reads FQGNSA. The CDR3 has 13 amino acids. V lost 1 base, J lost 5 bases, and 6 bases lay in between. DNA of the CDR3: TGTGCCAGCAGCTTAGACGGCGACAATGAGCAGTTCTTC. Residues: CASSLDGDNEQFF.

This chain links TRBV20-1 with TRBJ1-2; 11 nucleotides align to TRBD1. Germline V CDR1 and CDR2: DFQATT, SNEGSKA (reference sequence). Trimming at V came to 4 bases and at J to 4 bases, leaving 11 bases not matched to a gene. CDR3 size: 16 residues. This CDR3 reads CSATDRGRRDTYGYTF. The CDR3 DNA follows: TGCAGTGCTACGGACAGGGGGCGAAGGGATACCTATGGCTACACCTTC.

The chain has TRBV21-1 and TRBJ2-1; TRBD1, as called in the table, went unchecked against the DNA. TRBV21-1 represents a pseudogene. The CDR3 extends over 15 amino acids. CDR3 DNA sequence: TGTGCCAGCAGCAAAGCGGGCAGGGAAGGAAGGGAGCAGTTCTTC. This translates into CASSKAGREGREQFF.

This CDR3 is CASSWSGDDGYTF. The CDR3 bases are TGTGCCAGTAGCTGGTCGGGGGACGATGGCTACACCTTC. The V call is TRBV19, the J call TRBJ1-2; weak D call: TRBD1 (5 bases). The length of the CDR3 is 13 residues. V gave up 6 bases and J gave up 6 bases, with 14 bases separating them. Germline V gene lookup returns CDR1 LNHDA and CDR2 SQIVND (reference sequence).

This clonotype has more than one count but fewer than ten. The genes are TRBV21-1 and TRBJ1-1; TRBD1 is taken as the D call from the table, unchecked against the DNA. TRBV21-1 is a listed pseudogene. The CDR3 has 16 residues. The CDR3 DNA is TGTGCCAGCAGCACGAAATTGAGCCGGGAGACCACTGAAGCTTTCTTT. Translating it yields CASSTKLSRETTEAFF.